These 2 T cell receptor beta chains were all obtained from the same sample, sequenced in a study of blood T cells in healthy people across ages. Alongside a J-beta primer mix, a sample-barcoded 5' primer served in a second PCR lasting 7 to 11 cycles. One entry per CDR3 protein, called by TCRdb with MiXCR from the 5' RACE reads. The data contain more than 700,000 distinct CDR3 sequences, 40% to 65% of them singletons. Source material: blood. The receptors were gathered from a man at least 80 years old in good health.

This chain links TRBV20-1 with TRBJ2-1; 9 bases agree with TRBD2. The V gene's germline CDR1 is DFQATT and CDR2 SNEGSKA (reference sequence). This CDR3 region has 14 residues. The V segment lost 2 bases and the J segment 6 bases; nucleotides outside the gene matches: 5. The CDR3 bases are TGCAGTGCTAGACTGCGGGAGGGGTTCAATGAGCAGTTCTTC. As protein: CSARLREGFNEQFF.

This chain joins TRBV27 and TRBJ2-7, with 9 bases identical to TRBD2. V trimming: 7 bases; J trimming: 2 bases; junction bases outside the gene matches: 9. The length of the CDR3 is 15 residues. CDR1 is MNHEY and CDR2 is SMNVEV in the germline V gene (reference sequence). This CDR3 reads CASTSLAGGTYEQYF. The DNA for the CDR3 is TGTGCCAGCACCTCTCTGGCGGGAGGGACCTACGAGCAGTACTTC.